Below are 22 T cell receptor beta chains sequenced from a single sample in a study of blood T cell repertoires in COVID-19. Assay used: immunoSEQ multiplex PCR; TCRdb lists only in-frame clones, some missing. There are approximately 200,000 clones in the sample; 80% to 90% occur only once, and approximately 4% lies in the top ten. Specimen: PBMCs or T cells enriched from blood (not recorded which). Source of these receptors: a woman aged 25 to 39 who had been exposed to COVID-19.

The V and J genes are TRBV5-1 and TRBJ1-2; D may be TRBD1 (5 bases). V was shortened by 3 bases and J by 7 bases, with 10 bases between the two germline ends. CDR1 is SGHRS, CDR2 YFSETQ, per germline. The CDR3 sequence is 12 residues long. The CDR3 reads CASSSGRVGYTF. The CDR3 DNA follows: TGCGCCAGCAGCTCGGGCAGGGTTGGCTACACCTTC.

The CDR3 bases are TGTGCCAGCAGTTGGGGCGGGGGAGGATACAATGAGCAGTTCTTC. This codes for CASSWGGGGYNEQFF. The rearrangement links TRBV27 to TRBJ2-1, with TRBD2 identical over 7 bases. The CDR3 is 15 amino acids. The J segment lost 4 bases and the V segment lost 4 bases, leaving 7 bases of the junction unmatched. Germline V gene sequence: CDR1 MNHEY, CDR2 SMNVEV (reference sequence).

This clone was observed once. The V and J genes are TRBV30 and TRBJ2-1, with 10 bases fitting TRBD1. Unmatched junction bases numbered 10, after V lost 7 bases and J lost 4 bases. CDR3 length equals 15 residues. The germline gives CDR1 GTSNPN, CDR2 SVGIG (reference sequence). CDR3 coding DNA: TGTGCCTCTACTGGGACAGGGGAGGGTTACAATGAGCAGTTCTTC. Translating it yields CASTGTGEGYNEQFF.

The V call is TRBV4-2, the J call TRBJ1-1, with D possibly being TRBD1 (5 bases). Germline assignment: CDR1 LGHNA and CDR2 YNFKEQ. CDR3 size: 14 residues. V was clipped by 4 bases and J by 3 bases, with 12 bases between them. The CDR3 loop is CASSPVRGDTEAFF. CDR3 sequence (DNA): TGTGCCAGCAGCCCTGTACGGGGGGACACTGAAGCTTTCTTT.

The chain couples TRBV6-5 to TRBJ1-2; D not resolved. The CDR3 is made up of 13 amino acids. V was shortened by 0 bases and J by 7 bases, with 9 bases between the two germline ends. Germline loops: CDR1 MNHEY, CDR2 SVGAGI. The CDR3 sequence: CASSYSMLAGYTF. The DNA of the CDR3 is TGTGCCAGCAGTTACTCGATGTTGGCTGGCTACACCTTC.

The rearrangement uses TRBV5-1 and TRBJ2-7; weak D call: TRBD1 (6 bases). V gave up 3 bases and J gave up 7 bases, with 14 bases separating them. Germline CDR1 and CDR2: SGHRS and YFSETQ. The CDR3 totals 13 residues. Here the CDR3 reads CASSSTGGREQYF. CDR3 DNA: TGCGCCAGCAGCTCGACAGGTGGCAGGGAGCAGTACTTC.

V gene TRBV5-1 combines with J gene TRBJ1-1; D perhaps matches TRBD1 (6 bases). The CDR3 spans 16 residues. The germline V gene encodes CDR1 SGHRS and CDR2 YFSETQ. Deletions cut 0 bases from V and 1 base from J, with 13 bases between. The CDR3 loop reads CASSLGPTGQNTEAFF. The CDR3 nucleotides are TGCGCCAGCAGCTTGGGTCCGACAGGTCAGAACACTGAAGCTTTCTTT. The variable domain in full, with the rest retrieved from reference TRBV5-1 and TRBJ1-1, is KAGVTQTPRYLIKTRGQQVTLSCSPISGHRSVSWYQQTPGQGLQFLFEYFSETQRNKGNFPGRFSGRQFSNSRSEMNVSTLELGDSALYLCASSLGPTGQNTEAFFGQGTRLTVV.

Notes on this clone: Other DNA sequences in this specimen translate into the identical CDR3. The gene calls are TRBV9 and TRBJ2-3; TRBD2 matches 7 bases. V trimming: 0 bases; J trimming: 1 base; junction bases outside the gene matches: 5. The CDR3 has 16 amino acids. Per the germline V gene, CDR1 is SGDLS and CDR2 is YYNGEE. The CDR3: CASSVALAGGTDTQYF. Here the CDR3 DNA reads TGTGCCAGCAGCGTAGCACTCGCGGGGGGCACAGATACGCAGTATTTT.

The chain links TRBV18 to TRBJ2-3, with D possibly being TRBD2 (6 bases). Per germline, CDR1 KGHSH and CDR2 LQKENI. The CDR3 is 16 residues long. Trimming removed 3 bases at V and 0 bases at J, with 13 bases between. In DNA, the CDR3 is TGTGCCAGCTCACCGGCGCGGGGAATAAGCACAGATACGCAGTATTTT. It is translated as CASSPARGISTDTQYF.

On this clone itself: This CDR3 is also generated by other DNA sequences in the sample. V is TRBV6-5 and J is TRBJ1-2; D not certain. The CDR3 sequence is 13 residues long. Trimming took 2 bases from V and 0 from J, leaving 4 bases between them. Per germline, CDR1 MNHEY and CDR2 SVGAGI. The chain's CDR3 is CASSYDSNYGYTF. The CDR3 DNA sequence: TGTGCCAGCAGTTACGACTCTAACTATGGCTACACCTTC.

This rearrangement joins TRBV2 to TRBJ1-2, with D perhaps TRBD1 (6 bases). The CDR3 loop spans 14 amino acids. V was trimmed by 6 bases and J by 3 bases, leaving 14 bases between them. Per the germline V gene, CDR1 is SNHLY and CDR2 is FYNNEI. Here the CDR3 DNA reads TGTGCCAGCAGAGCGACTACAGGGTACTATGGCTACACCTTC. It translates to CASRATTGYYGYTF. Drawing the rest from reference TRBV2 and TRBJ1-2, the complete variable domain is EPEVTQTPSHQVTQMGQEVILRCVPISNHLYFYWYRQILGQKVEFLVSFYNNEISEKSEIFDDQFSVERPDGSNFTLKIRSTKLEDSAMYFCASRATTGYYGYTFGSGTRLTVV.

This chain connects TRBV27 to TRBJ2-7, with D perhaps TRBD1 (8 bases). This CDR3 has 15 amino acids. V was pared by 6 bases and J by 1 base, with 16 bases between. Germline V gives CDR1 MNHEY, CDR2 SMNVEV (reference sequence). The CDR3 DNA reads TGTGCCAGCAGCCCCAACAGGGGGGGGTCCTACGAGCAGTACTTC. Protein sequence: CASSPNRGGSYEQYF.

The chain carries TRBV11-1 and TRBJ2-2; TRBD1 matches 8 bases. This CDR3 contains 15 residues. Per the germline V gene, CDR1 is SGHAT and CDR2 is FQDESV (reference sequence). The J segment lost 5 bases and the V segment lost 3 bases, leaving 5 bases of the junction unmatched. CDR3 protein: CASSLGRGQTGELFF. The CDR3 DNA follows: TGTGCCAGCAGCTTGGGCAGGGGGCAGACCGGGGAGCTGTTTTTT.

J is TRBJ1-2 and V is TRBV20-1; TRBD1 is a possible D gene (5 bases). V was cut by 4 bases and J by 9 bases, with 12 bases left in between. The CDR3 is 11 amino acids. Germline CDR1 reads DFQATT; CDR2 reads SNEGSKA (reference sequence). The CDR3 DNA reads TGCAGTGCTATCTTGGACACACGCTACACCTTC. Amino acid sequence: CSAILDTRYTF.

The chain has TRBV18 and TRBJ2-5, with TRBD2 matching over 8 bases. The CDR3 has 15 residues. V was clipped by 0 bases and J by 2 bases; unmatched bases: 2. The V gene's germline CDR1 is KGHSH and CDR2 LQKENI. The CDR3 DNA follows: TGTGCCAGCTCACCACCCCGGGGGGGACAAGAGACCCAGTACTTC. Amino acid sequence: CASSPPRGGQETQYF.

The chain has TRBV5-6 and TRBJ2-3, with a tentative D call TRBD1 (5 bases). V was pared by 0 bases and J by 10 bases, with 12 bases between. From germline, CDR1 is SGHDT and CDR2 YYEEEE. The CDR3 contains 13 residues. CDR3 protein: CASSLAASQAQYF. The CDR3 nucleotides read TGTGCCAGCAGCTTGGCCGCGTCACAGGCGCAGTATTTT.

This clone occurred once. V and J are TRBV5-1 and TRBJ2-1, with a possible D match to TRBD2 (6 bases). V lost 1 base to trimming and J lost 2 bases, with 13 bases between them. There are 16 residues in the CDR3. The germline CDR1 and CDR2 sequences are SGHRS and YFSETQ. CDR3 residues: CASSLSGPDAYNEQFF. CDR3 coding DNA: TGCGCCAGCAGCTTGAGCGGGCCGGATGCCTACAATGAGCAGTTCTTC.

The V gene is TRBV24-1, the J gene TRBJ2-1; D might be TRBD1 (5 bases). Germline CDR1 is KGHDR and CDR2 is SFDVKD. This CDR3 spans 14 amino acids. V was trimmed by 4 bases and J by 10 bases, leaving 16 bases between them. CDR3 in DNA: TGTGCCACCAGTGACCCCAAGGGGAAACAAGAGCAGTTCTTC. Its protein product is CATSDPKGKQEQFF.

This chain uses TRBV11-2 with TRBJ1-1; 12 positions match TRBD1. The CDR3 contains 15 residues. Trimming cost V 4 bases and J 5 bases; bases outside gene matches: 5. The germline V gene has CDR1 SGHAT and CDR2 FQNNGV. The CDR3 DNA is TGTGCCAGCAGCTCGCGGGACAGGGGGCGTACTGAAGCTTTCTTT. As protein: CASSSRDRGRTEAFF.

This clone was seen more than once but under ten times. The chain joins TRBV2 to TRBJ1-4; D not resolved. Germline loops: CDR1 SNHLY, CDR2 FYNNEI. This CDR3 spans 17 amino acids. Trimming pared 3 bases from V and 1 base from J, leaving 15 bases between. The CDR3 nucleotides are TGTGCCAGCAGTGACCAAGGACTTTTCGGAACTAATGAAAAACTGTTTTTT. It yields the protein CASSDQGLFGTNEKLFF. The full variable domain, completed using reference TRBV2 and TRBJ1-4, is EPEVTQTPSHQVTQMGQEVILRCVPISNHLYFYWYRQILGQKVEFLVSFYNNEISEKSEIFDDQFSVERPDGSNFTLKIRSTKLEDSAMYFCASSDQGLFGTNEKLFFGSGTQLSVL.

This chain connects TRBV2 to TRBJ2-1; 7 positions agree with TRBD2. Per the germline V gene, CDR1 is SNHLY and CDR2 is FYNNEI. The CDR3 loop spans 14 amino acids. Germline trimming cut 6 bases from V and 7 bases from J; bases unmatched to any gene: 9. As DNA, the CDR3 is TGTGCCAGCAGGTTGGCGGGGGAGAGGAATGAGCAGTTCTTC. Translation: CASRLAGERNEQFF.

The DNA of the CDR3 is TGTGCCAGCAGCCAAGACGGACTAGCGGGGGCCGGCACCGGGGAGCTGTTTTTT. Its translation is CASSQDGLAGAGTGELFF. The chain has TRBV4-2 and TRBJ2-2; TRBD2 matches at 13 bases. Germline-derived CDR1 and CDR2 are LGHNA and YNFKEQ. The CDR3 spans 18 residues. After removal of 0 bases from V and 4 bases from J, the junction contained 5 bases not matched to a gene.